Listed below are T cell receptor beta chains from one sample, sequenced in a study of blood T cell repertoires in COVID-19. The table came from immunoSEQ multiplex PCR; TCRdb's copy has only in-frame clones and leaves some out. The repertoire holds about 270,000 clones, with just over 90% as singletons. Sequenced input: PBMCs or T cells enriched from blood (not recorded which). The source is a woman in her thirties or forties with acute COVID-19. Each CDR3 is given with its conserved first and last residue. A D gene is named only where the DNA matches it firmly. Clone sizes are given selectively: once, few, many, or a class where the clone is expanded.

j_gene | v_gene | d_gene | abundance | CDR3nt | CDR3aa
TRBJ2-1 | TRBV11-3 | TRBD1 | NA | TGTGCCAGCAGCTTAGTAGGCGGACAGGCTGATGAGCAGTTCTTC | CASSLVGGQADEQFF
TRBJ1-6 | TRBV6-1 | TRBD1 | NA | TGTGCCAGCAGTGATAAGGGACAGGGTAATTCACCCCTCCACTTT | CASSDKGQGNSPLHF
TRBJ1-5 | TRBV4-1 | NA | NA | TGCGCCAGCAGCCAAGACCGGGGGGCTTATCAGCCCCAGCATTTT | CASSQDRGAYQPQHF
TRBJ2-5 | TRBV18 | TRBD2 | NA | TGTGCCAGCTCACCGCTAGCGGGGGGACAAGAGACCCAGTACTTC | CASSPLAGGQETQYF
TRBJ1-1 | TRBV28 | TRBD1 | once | TGTGCCAGCAGTCCGGCGACAGGGGGGCTACCTGAAGCTTTCTTT | CASSPATGGLPEAFF
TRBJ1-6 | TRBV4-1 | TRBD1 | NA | TGCGCCAGCAGCCTAAGACAGGGGGGTAGTTCCTATAATTCACCCCTCCACTTT | CASSLRQGGSSYNSPLHF
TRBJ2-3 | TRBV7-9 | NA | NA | TGTGCCAGCAGCTTACAGGGGCGCGATACGCAGTATTTT | CASSLQGRDTQYF
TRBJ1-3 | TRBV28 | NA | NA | TGTGCCAGCAGTTTGCAGGCGGCGGGTAACACCATATATTTT | CASSLQAAGNTIYF
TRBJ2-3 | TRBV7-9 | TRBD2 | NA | TGTGCCAGCAGCTTAGGGGGACTAGGGGCCGCAGATACGCAGTATTTT | CASSLGGLGAADTQYF
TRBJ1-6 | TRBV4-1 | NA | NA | TGCGCCAGCAGCCCAACCCCCCAAGGTGCAGGATCACCCCTCCACTTT | CASSPTPQGAGSPLHF
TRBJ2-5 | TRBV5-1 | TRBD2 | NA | TGCGCCAGCAGCTTCACTAGCGGGGGGGAGGAGACCCAGTACTTC | CASSFTSGGEETQYF
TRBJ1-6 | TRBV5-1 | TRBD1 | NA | TGCGCCAGCAGCCGTACAGGGGGCGATTCACCCCTCCACTTT | CASSRTGGDSPLHF
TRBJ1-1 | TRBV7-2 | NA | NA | TGTGCCAGCAGCTTACACGGAGCCACTGAAGCTTTCTTT | CASSLHGATEAFF
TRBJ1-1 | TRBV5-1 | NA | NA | TGCGCCAGCAGCTTGGCATGGAACACTGAAGCTTTCTTT | CASSLAWNTEAFF
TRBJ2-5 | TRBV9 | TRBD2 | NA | TGTGCCAGCAGCGTACGGGGGGGAGATAAAGAGACCCAGTACTTC | CASSVRGGDKETQYF